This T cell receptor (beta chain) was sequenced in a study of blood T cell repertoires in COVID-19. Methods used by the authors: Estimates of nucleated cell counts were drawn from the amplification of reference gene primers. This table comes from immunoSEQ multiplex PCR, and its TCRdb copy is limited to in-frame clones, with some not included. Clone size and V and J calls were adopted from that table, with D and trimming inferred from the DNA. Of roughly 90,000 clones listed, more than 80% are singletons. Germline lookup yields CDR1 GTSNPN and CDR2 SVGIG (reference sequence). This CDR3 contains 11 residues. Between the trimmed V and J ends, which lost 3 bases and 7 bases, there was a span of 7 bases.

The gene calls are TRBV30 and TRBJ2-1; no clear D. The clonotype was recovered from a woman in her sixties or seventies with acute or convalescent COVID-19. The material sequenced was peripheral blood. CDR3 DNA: TGTGCCTGGAGCTCACTTAATGAGCAGTTCTTC. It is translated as CAWSSLNEQFF.